This T cell receptor beta chain was observed in a study of blood T cell repertoires in COVID-19. Study overall: The United States, Italy and Spain supplied acute and convalescent COVID-19 samples.

The CDR3 totals 14 residues. Germline CDR1 and CDR2: LGHDT and YNNKEL (reference sequence). Deletions cut 3 bases from V and 2 bases from J, with 10 bases between. Some clones are missing from TCRdb's copy, which holds only in-frame ones; the method was immunoSEQ multiplex PCR. The sample lists 90,000 to 150,000 clones, about nine tenths seen once, with around 7.7% in the top ten. The gene calls are TRBV3-1 (or the pseudogene TRBV3-2) and TRBJ2-5; perhaps TRBD2 as D (5 bases). The sequence derives from a human donor in a cohort sampled during active COVID-19. Sequencing used peripheral blood. The CDR3 DNA is TGTGCCAGCAGCCAGGAACGGGGACAAGAGACCCAGTACTTC. Translating it yields CASSQERGQETQYF.